Below, 27 T cell receptor beta chains from the same sample are listed, as sequenced in a study of T cell responses to AZD1222 COVID-19 vaccine. Sequencing used immunoSEQ multiplex PCR; TCRdb keeps in-frame clones, though not all of them. Here the sample spans 160,000 or so clones, approximately 91% being singletons. The input for sequencing was peripheral blood, taken after recovery from COVID-19. The receptors originated from an adult who had recovered from COVID-19.

This sequence joins TRBV3-1 (or the pseudogene TRBV3-2) and TRBJ2-7; D is uncertain. Germline V gene lookup returns CDR1 LGHDT and CDR2 YNNKEL (reference sequence). V was pared by 1 base and J by 7 bases, with 14 bases between. The CDR3 totals 14 residues. The CDR3 protein is CASSQVSWSLEQYF. CDR3 nucleotides: TGTGCCAGCAGCCAAGTTTCGTGGAGCCTGGAGCAGTACTTC.

The chain uses TRBV5-5 and TRBJ1-3; TRBD1 is a possible D gene (5 bases). In germline, CDR1 is SGHKS, CDR2 YYEKEE (reference sequence). The CDR3 sequence is 17 residues long. V dropped 4 bases and J dropped 0 bases, with 17 bases sitting between them. The CDR3 DNA sequence: TGTGCCAGCAGCGGGACCGGGACTTTCATCTCTGGAAACACCATATATTTT. Its protein product is CASSGTGTFISGNTIYF.

This chain connects TRBV29-1 to TRBJ1-1; D unclear. The V end lost 4 bases, the J end lost 3 bases, and 9 bases lay between the germline ends. There are 12 residues in the CDR3. The germline gives CDR1 SQVTM, CDR2 ANQGSEA. For the CDR3, the DNA is TGCAGCGTTGTGGACGGGGACACTGAAGCTTTCTTT. This gives the protein CSVVDGDTEAFF.

The gene calls are TRBV7-2 and TRBJ2-4; D is unresolved. Germline V lookup: CDR1 SGHTA, CDR2 FQGNSA. V was pared by 5 bases and J by 7 bases, with 12 bases between. The CDR3 consists of 13 residues. CDR3 residues: CASSQSPGNIQYF. CDR3 DNA sequence: TGTGCCAGCAGCCAATCCCCGGGCAACATTCAGTACTTC. The variable domain in full, completed from reference TRBV7-2 and TRBJ2-4, reads GAGVSQSPSNKVTEKGKDVELRCDPISGHTALYWYRQSLGQGLEFLIYFQGNSAPDKSGLPSDRFSAERTGGSVSTLTIQRTQQEDSAVYLCASSQSPGNIQYFGAGTRLSVL.

In this sample, this clone turned up once. V gene TRBV5-4 combines with J gene TRBJ2-1; no reliable D call. The germline gives CDR1 SGHNT, CDR2 YYREEE (reference sequence). The CDR3 has 14 amino acids. With 0 bases removed from V and 9 bases from J, the gap between germline ends came to 13 bases. The CDR3 DNA reads as TGTGCCAGCAGCTTGGCCCTTGCCTACTCTGAGCAGTTCTTC. Amino acids: CASSLALAYSEQFF.

The J gene is TRBJ2-7, the V gene TRBV27, with D tentatively TRBD1 (6 bases). In germline, CDR1 is MNHEY, CDR2 SMNVEV (reference sequence). With 6 bases removed from V and 5 bases from J, the gap between germline ends came to 11 bases. This CDR3 has 12 residues. The CDR3 nucleotides read TGTGCCAGCAGCCACACAGGGAACGAGCAGTACTTC. Residues: CASSHTGNEQYF.

The chain joins TRBV28 to TRBJ2-3; possibly TRBD2 for D (6 bases). Per germline, CDR1 MDHEN and CDR2 SYDVKM. This CDR3 spans 15 amino acids. V was clipped by 4 bases and J by 0 bases, with 11 bases between them. CDR3 amino acids: CASSSRSGSTDTQYF. The CDR3 bases are TGTGCCAGCAGTTCAAGGAGCGGGAGCACAGATACGCAGTATTTT. Full variable domain (missing parts from reference TRBV28 and TRBJ2-3): DVKVTQSSRYLVKRTGEKVFLECVQDMDHENMFWYRQDPGLGLRLIYFSYDVKMKEKGDIPEGYSVSREKKERFSLILESASTNQTSMYLCASSSRSGSTDTQYFGPGTRLTVL.

This clone was recorded once. The chain recombines TRBV6-5 with TRBJ1-2; tentatively, D is TRBD1 (5 bases). Germline loops: CDR1 MNHEY, CDR2 SVGAGI. The CDR3 contains 16 residues. V was trimmed by 4 bases and J by 4 bases, leaving 19 bases between them. The CDR3 coding sequence is TGTGCCAGCAGTTCCCTGTTTGTTCAGGGCGGCTATGGCTACACCTTC. This codes for CASSSLFVQGGYGYTF.

The rearrangement uses TRBV5-1 and TRBJ1-6, with unresolved D. The CDR3 length is 17 residues. Germline lookup yields CDR1 SGHRS and CDR2 YFSETQ. Trimming took 0 bases from V and 8 from J, leaving 18 bases between them. The CDR3 DNA is TGCGCCAGCAGCTTGGCCGGAATTGGCCGGGAAGATTCACCCCTCCACTTT. Protein sequence: CASSLAGIGREDSPLHF.

The rearrangement links TRBV9 to TRBJ1-2; D is ambiguous. Germline V gene data show CDR1 as SGDLS and CDR2 as YYNGEE. This CDR3 contains 13 residues. The V end lost 6 bases, the J end lost 8 bases, and 17 bases lay between the germline ends. CDR3 coding DNA: TGTGCCAGCACCGCTCCGACAAGGTCCGGCTACACCTTC. The encoded protein is CASTAPTRSGYTF.

Comments on this clone: The sample holds other DNA sequences that translate to the same CDR3. The chain employs TRBV5-1 and TRBJ1-1; perhaps TRBD1 as D (5 bases). The CDR3 loop spans 13 amino acids. The germline gives CDR1 SGHRS, CDR2 YFSETQ. V lost 3 bases and J lost 3, with 9 bases in between. CDR3 sequence reads: CASSSPGDTEAFF. The CDR3 nucleotides read TGCGCCAGCAGCTCCCCGGGGGACACTGAAGCTTTCTTT.

This rearrangement joins TRBV5-5 to TRBJ1-4, with 7 bases that match TRBD1. Per the germline V gene, CDR1 is SGHKS and CDR2 is YYEKEE (reference sequence). The length of the CDR3 is 18 residues. V gave up 2 bases and J gave up 0 bases; unmatched junction bases: 10. This CDR3 is CASSFRGDSYATNEKLFF. The DNA of the CDR3 is TGTGCCAGCAGCTTCAGGGGGGACTCCTATGCAACTAATGAAAAACTGTTTTTT.

The chain is built from TRBV19 and TRBJ2-2; perhaps TRBD2 as D (5 bases). The length of the CDR3 is 13 residues. V lost 9 bases and J lost 4, with 12 bases in between. CDR1 LNHDA and CDR2 SQIVND come from the germline V gene (reference sequence). The CDR3 bases are TGTGCCAGCCGGAGGTCGGTCACCGGGGAGCTGTTTTTT. Protein sequence: CASRRSVTGELFF.

J is TRBJ1-1 and V is TRBV29-1; tentatively, D is TRBD1 (5 bases). V lost 4 bases to trimming and J lost 1 base, with 10 bases between them. Germline values: CDR1 SQVTM, CDR2 ANQGSEA. This CDR3 spans 13 amino acids. The CDR3 sequence is CSVGGHANTEAFF. The CDR3 nucleotides read TGCAGCGTTGGAGGACATGCGAACACTGAAGCTTTCTTT.

The DNA for the CDR3 is TGTGCCAGCAGCTTGTCTAGTCGGGAGACCCAGTACTTC. It translates to CASSLSSRETQYF. The chain is built from TRBV7-2 and TRBJ2-5, with D uncertain. This CDR3 is built from 13 residues. The germline V gene has CDR1 SGHTA and CDR2 FQGNSA. The V end lost 3 bases, the J end lost 5 bases, and 10 bases lay between the germline ends.

V is TRBV29-1 and J is TRBJ1-1; D remains ambiguous. Per germline, CDR1 SQVTM and CDR2 ANQGSEA. V was cut by 4 bases and J by 6 bases, with 18 bases left in between. The CDR3 sequence is 14 residues long. CDR3 in amino acids: CSVGVGGASSEAFF. The CDR3 nucleotides read TGCAGCGTTGGAGTCGGAGGAGCCTCCTCTGAAGCTTTCTTT.

The V call is TRBV4-3, the J call TRBJ2-5; 7 bases line up with TRBD1. Germline V CDR1 and CDR2: LGHNA, YSLEER. This CDR3 spans 14 amino acids. V shed 2 bases and J 3 bases; nucleotides not matched to a gene: 3. For the CDR3, the DNA is TGCGCCAGCAGCCAACGCCAGGGGGAAGAGACCCAGTACTTC. Translated, it gives CASSQRQGEETQYF.

V gene TRBV7-8 combines with J gene TRBJ1-3; 9 bases fit TRBD1. V lost 1 base, J lost 4 bases, and 8 bases stayed unmatched. The CDR3 spans 17 residues. The germline gives CDR1 SGHVS, CDR2 FQNEAQ. The CDR3 sequence: CASSLGSGTGLGNTIYF. The CDR3 coding sequence is TGTGCCAGCAGCTTAGGATCCGGGACAGGGTTAGGAAACACCATATATTTT.

The chain links TRBV3-1 (or the pseudogene TRBV3-2) to TRBJ1-6; unclear D gene. Germline V gene data show CDR1 as LGHDT and CDR2 as YNNKEL (reference sequence). This CDR3 comprises 14 residues. V was shortened by 4 bases and J by 7 bases, with 11 bases between the two germline ends. In DNA, the CDR3 is TGTGCCAGCAGCCTCGTGCAGTCGAATTCACCCCTCCACTTT. Protein: CASSLVQSNSPLHF.

The rearrangement links TRBV6-6 to TRBJ2-6; possibly TRBD2 for D (5 bases). This CDR3 contains 15 residues. Germline V CDR1 and CDR2: MNHNY, SVGAGI (reference sequence). Trimming left V 2 bases short and J 0 bases short, with 5 bases between. In nucleotides, the CDR3 is TGTGCCAGCAGTTACGAGGGCTCTGGGGCCAACGTCCTGACTTTC. As protein: CASSYEGSGANVLTF.

This clone was seen once. The chain is built from TRBV3-1 (or the pseudogene TRBV3-2) and TRBJ2-7, with 8 nucleotides matching TRBD1. The CDR3 length is 14 residues. The germline CDR1 and CDR2 sequences are LGHDT and YNNKEL (reference sequence). Losses at the gene ends were 4 bases for V and 1 base for J; bases not matched to a gene: 3. In nucleotides, the CDR3 is TGTGCCAGCAGCCGACAGGGGATTTCCTACGAGCAGTACTTC. Translation gives CASSRQGISYEQYF.

The chain recombines TRBV3-1 (or the pseudogene TRBV3-2) with TRBJ1-2; 8 bases line up with TRBD1. CDR3 length: 16 residues. J gave up 5 bases and V 7 bases, and 15 bases lay outside the gene matches. The germline V gene has CDR1 LGHDT and CDR2 YNNKEL (reference sequence). The CDR3 DNA follows: TGTGCCAGCACCTTCCGAGGGGGACAGGACGATTATGGCTACACCTTC. It encodes CASTFRGGQDDYGYTF.

J is TRBJ2-7 and V is TRBV6-8, with TRBD2 identical over 9 bases. Germline CDR1 is MNHGY and CDR2 is SAAAGT. V shed 0 bases and J 2 bases; nucleotides not matched to a gene: 2. This CDR3 contains 15 residues. CDR3 loop: CASSYSAGGPYEQYF. The CDR3 nucleotides read TGTGCCAGCAGTTACTCGGCGGGAGGGCCCTACGAGCAGTACTTC.

This clone was recorded only once. This chain joins TRBV25-1 and TRBJ1-1; the D is unclear. This CDR3 is 13 amino acids long. Between the trimmed V and J ends, which lost 7 bases and 4 bases, there was a span of 13 bases. The germline V gene encodes CDR1 MGHDK and CDR2 SYGVNS. The CDR3 loop is CASISGVGTEAFF. The CDR3 DNA is TGTGCCAGCATTTCCGGGGTGGGCACTGAAGCTTTCTTT.

The chain uses TRBV5-4 and TRBJ1-4; TRBD1 agrees at 7 bases. The CDR3 has 16 residues. Losses at the gene ends were 3 bases for V and 0 bases for J; bases not matched to a gene: 5. Germline V gene sequence: CDR1 SGHNT, CDR2 YYREEE (reference sequence). The DNA for the CDR3 is TGTGCCAGCAGCTCGGGACAGCCCTCAACTAATGAAAAACTGTTTTTT. Translating gives CASSSGQPSTNEKLFF.

The chain employs TRBV11-2 and TRBJ2-5; no clear D gene. This CDR3 region has 12 residues. V lost 5 bases and J 5 bases, leaving 9 bases between the germline ends. CDR1 is SGHAT and CDR2 is FQNNGV in the germline V gene. The CDR3 nucleotides are TGTGCCAGCAGCCACCTAGGGGAGACCCAGTACTTC. Its translation is CASSHLGETQYF.

This chain uses TRBV11-2 with TRBJ2-5; the D gene could be TRBD1 or TRBD2 (5 bases each). V lost 5 bases and J 1 base, leaving 11 bases between the germline ends. The germline V gene encodes CDR1 SGHAT and CDR2 FQNNGV. The length of the CDR3 is 14 residues. The CDR3 DNA reads as TGTGCCAGCAGCCAACGAGGGGCCCAAGAGACCCAGTACTTC. Its translation: CASSQRGAQETQYF.